The entry below gives a single T cell receptor beta chain sequence along with its context. Its antigen remains unknown. This sample was taken from a study of Ad26.COV2.S vaccination and SARS-CoV-2 variants. Study findings and constraints: Substantial breadth was reportedly displayed by spike-specific CD8+ and CD4+ T cell responses after vaccination.

The germline V and J ends were trimmed by 4 bases and 4 bases, with 11 bases remaining between them. The CDR3 contains 13 residues. Germline V lookup: CDR1 GTSNPN, CDR2 SVGIG (reference sequence). The assay was immunoSEQ multiplex PCR, and TCRdb's table has in-frame clones only and misses some. The data contain some 320,000 clones, around four fifths of them singletons. The treatment: about 20 received Ad26.COV2.S at low or high dose, single or two shots; five or six received placebo; per-sample allocation not given. Specimens were obtained on day 63 following the first vaccine or placebo injection. Adults aged 18-55 years in Boston included the donor.

The clonotype comes from a person aged 18 to 59 who received the Ad26.COV2.S COVID-19 vaccine or a placebo. The J gene is TRBJ1-3, the V gene TRBV30; D possibly corresponds to TRBD1 (5 bases). Here the sequenced sample was peripheral blood, taken in a trial of Ad26.COV2.S vaccine versus placebo. Here the CDR3 DNA reads TGTGCCTGGACGACGGGACTGGGAAACACCATATATTTT. Protein: CAWTTGLGNTIYF.